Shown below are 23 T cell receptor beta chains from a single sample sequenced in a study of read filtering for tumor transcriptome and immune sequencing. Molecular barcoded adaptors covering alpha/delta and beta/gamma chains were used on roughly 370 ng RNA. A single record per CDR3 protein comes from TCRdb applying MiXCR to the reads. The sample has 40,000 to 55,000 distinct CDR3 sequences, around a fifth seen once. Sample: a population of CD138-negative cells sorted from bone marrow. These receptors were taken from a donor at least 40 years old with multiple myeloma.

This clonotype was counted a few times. In DNA, the CDR3 is TGTGCCAGCAGTTTTAACCCGTCTGGAAACACCATATATTTT. Translation gives CASSFNPSGNTIYF. This rearrangement joins TRBV12-3 or TRBV12-4 to TRBJ1-3; D not resolved. The CDR3 length is 14 residues. Trimming pared 3 bases from V and 1 base from J, leaving 7 bases between.

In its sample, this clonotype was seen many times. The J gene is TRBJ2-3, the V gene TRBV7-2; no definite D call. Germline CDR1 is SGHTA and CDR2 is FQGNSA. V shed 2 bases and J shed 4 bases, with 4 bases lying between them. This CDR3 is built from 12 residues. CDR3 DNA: TGTGCCAGCAGCTTAATTTCAGATACGCAGTATTTT. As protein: CASSLISDTQYF.

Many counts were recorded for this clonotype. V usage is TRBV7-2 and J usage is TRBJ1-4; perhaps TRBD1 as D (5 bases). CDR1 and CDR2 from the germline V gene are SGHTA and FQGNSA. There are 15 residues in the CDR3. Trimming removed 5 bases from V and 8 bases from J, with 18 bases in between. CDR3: CASSPQAGLREKLFF. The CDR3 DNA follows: TGTGCCAGCAGCCCCCAAGCGGGACTAAGGGAAAAACTGTTTTTT.

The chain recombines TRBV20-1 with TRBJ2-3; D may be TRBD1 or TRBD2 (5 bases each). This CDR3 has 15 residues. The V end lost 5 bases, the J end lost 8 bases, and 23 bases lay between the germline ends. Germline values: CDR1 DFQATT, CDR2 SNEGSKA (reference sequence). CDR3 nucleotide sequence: TGCAGTGCTTCCTTAGGGACCCAATTCTCAGGTACGCAGTATTTT. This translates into CSASLGTQFSGTQYF.

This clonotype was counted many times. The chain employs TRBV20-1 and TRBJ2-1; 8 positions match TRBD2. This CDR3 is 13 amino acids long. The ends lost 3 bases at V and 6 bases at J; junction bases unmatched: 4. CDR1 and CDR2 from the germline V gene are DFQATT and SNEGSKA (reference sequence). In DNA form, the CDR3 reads TGCAGTGCTAGTAAGCGGGGGCTCAATGAGCAGTTCTTC. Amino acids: CSASKRGLNEQFF.

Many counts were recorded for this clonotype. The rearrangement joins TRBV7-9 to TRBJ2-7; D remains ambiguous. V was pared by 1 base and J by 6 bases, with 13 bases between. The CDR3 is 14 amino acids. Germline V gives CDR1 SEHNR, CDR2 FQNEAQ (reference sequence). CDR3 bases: TGTGCCAGCAGCTTAGGACCACCCCTAGGCGAGCAGTACTTC. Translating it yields CASSLGPPLGEQYF.

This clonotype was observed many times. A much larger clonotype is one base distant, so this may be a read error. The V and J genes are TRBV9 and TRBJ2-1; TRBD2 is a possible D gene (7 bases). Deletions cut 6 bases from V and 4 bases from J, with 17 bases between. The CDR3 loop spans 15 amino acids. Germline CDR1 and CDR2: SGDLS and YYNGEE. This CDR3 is CASTLGGGPYNEQFF. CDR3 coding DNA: TGTGCCAGCACCCTAGGGGGGGGTCCGTACAATGAGCAGTTCTTC.

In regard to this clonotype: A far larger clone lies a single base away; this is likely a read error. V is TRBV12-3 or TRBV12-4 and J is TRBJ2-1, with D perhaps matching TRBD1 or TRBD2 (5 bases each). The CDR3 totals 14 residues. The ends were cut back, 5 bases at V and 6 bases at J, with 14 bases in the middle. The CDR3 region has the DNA TGTGCCAGCAGTCGGGCAGGGACCGGCAATGAGCAGTTCTTC. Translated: CASSRAGTGNEQFF.

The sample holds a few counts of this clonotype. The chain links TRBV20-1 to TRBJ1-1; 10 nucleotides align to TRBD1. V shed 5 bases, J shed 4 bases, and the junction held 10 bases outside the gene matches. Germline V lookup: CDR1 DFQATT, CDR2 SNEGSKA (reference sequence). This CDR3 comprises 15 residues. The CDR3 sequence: CSAPIRQGASTEAFF. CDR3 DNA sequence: TGCAGTGCTCCCATTCGACAGGGGGCTAGCACTGAAGCTTTCTTT.

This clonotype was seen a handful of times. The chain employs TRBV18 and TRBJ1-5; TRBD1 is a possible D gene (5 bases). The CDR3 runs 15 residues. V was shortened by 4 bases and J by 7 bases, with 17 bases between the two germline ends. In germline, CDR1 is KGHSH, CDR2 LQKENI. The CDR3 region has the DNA TGTGCCAGCTCACGAGGGACGCCGGGAGAACAGCCCCAGCATTTT. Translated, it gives CASSRGTPGEQPQHF.

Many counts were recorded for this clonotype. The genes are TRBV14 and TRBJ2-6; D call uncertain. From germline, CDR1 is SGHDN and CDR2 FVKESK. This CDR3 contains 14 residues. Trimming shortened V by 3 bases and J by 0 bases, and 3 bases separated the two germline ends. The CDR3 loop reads CASSQNSGANVLTF. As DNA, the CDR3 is TGTGCCAGCAGCCAGAACTCTGGGGCCAACGTCCTGACTTTC.

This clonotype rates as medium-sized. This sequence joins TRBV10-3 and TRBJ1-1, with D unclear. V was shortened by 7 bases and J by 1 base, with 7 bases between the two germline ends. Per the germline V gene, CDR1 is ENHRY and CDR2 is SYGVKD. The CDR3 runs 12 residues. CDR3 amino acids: CAITSGNTEAFF. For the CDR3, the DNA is TGTGCCATCACCTCGGGGAACACTGAAGCTTTCTTT.

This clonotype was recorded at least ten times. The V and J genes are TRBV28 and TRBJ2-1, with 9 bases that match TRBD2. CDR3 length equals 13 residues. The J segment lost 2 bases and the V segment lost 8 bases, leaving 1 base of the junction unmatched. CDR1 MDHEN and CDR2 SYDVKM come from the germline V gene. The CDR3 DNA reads TGTGCCAGCTCTAGCGGGACCTACAATGAGCAGTTCTTC. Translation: CASSSGTYNEQFF.

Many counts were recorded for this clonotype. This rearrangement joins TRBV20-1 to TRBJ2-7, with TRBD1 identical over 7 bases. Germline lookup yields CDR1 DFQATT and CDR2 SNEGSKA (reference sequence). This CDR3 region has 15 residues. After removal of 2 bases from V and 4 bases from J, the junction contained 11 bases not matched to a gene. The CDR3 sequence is CSARRSGTDMYEQYF. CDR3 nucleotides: TGCAGTGCTAGACGGTCCGGGACAGACATGTACGAGCAGTACTTC.

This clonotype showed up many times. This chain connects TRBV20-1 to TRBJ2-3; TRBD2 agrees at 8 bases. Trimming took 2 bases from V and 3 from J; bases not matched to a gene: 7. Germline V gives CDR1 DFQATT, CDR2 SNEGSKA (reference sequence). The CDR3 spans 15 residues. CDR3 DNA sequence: TGCAGTGCTAGAAGCCCGGGACTAGGGACAGATACGCAGTATTTT. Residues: CSARSPGLGTDTQYF.

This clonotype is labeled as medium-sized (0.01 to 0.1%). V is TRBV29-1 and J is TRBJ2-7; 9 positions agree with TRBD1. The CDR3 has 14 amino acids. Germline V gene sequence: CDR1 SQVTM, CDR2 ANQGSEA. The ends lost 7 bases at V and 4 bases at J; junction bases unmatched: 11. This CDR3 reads CSAEGTGSRYEQYF. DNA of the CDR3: TGCAGCGCCGAGGGGACAGGGAGTCGGTACGAGCAGTACTTC.

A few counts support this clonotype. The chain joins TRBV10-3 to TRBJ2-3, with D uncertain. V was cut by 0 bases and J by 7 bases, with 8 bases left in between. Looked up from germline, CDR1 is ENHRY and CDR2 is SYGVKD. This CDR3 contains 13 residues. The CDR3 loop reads CAISESDQNTQYF. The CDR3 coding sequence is TGTGCCATCAGTGAGTCGGATCAAAATACGCAGTATTTT.

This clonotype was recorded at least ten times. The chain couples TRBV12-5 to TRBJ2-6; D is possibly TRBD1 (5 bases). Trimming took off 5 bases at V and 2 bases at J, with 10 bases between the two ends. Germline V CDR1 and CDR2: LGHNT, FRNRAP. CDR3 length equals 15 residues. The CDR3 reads CASGLLGPGANVLTF. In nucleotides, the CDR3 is TGTGCTAGTGGTCTGTTGGGGCCTGGGGCCAACGTCCTGACTTTC.

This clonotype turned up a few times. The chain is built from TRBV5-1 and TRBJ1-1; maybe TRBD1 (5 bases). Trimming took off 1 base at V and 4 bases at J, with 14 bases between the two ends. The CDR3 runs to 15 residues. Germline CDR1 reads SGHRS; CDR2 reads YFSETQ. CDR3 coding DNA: TGCGCCAGCAGCTTGCAGACGGCGAGGGGCACTGAAGCTTTCTTT. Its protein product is CASSLQTARGTEAFF. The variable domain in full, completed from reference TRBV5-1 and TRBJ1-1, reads KAGVTQTPRYLIKTRGQQVTLSCSPISGHRSVSWYQQTPGQGLQFLFEYFSETQRNKGNFPGRFSGRQFSNSRSEMNVSTLELGDSALYLCASSLQTARGTEAFFGQGTRLTVV.

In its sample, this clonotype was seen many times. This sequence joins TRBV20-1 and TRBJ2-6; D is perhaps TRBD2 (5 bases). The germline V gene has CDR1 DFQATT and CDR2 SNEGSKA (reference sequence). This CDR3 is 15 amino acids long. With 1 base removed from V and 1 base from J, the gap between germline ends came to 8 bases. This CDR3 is CSARAPGSGANVLTF. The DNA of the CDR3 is TGCAGTGCTAGAGCCCCGGGGTCTGGGGCCAACGTCCTGACTTTC.

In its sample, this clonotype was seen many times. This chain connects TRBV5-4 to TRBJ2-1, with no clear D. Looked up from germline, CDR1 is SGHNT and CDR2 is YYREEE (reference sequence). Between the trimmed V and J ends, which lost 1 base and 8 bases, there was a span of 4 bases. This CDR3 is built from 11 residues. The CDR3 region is CASSLYDEQFF. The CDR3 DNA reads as TGTGCCAGCAGCTTGTACGATGAGCAGTTCTTC.

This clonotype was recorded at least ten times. CDR3 sequence: CASSLVPGRYEQYF. CDR3 DNA sequence: TGTGCCAGCAGCTTAGTCCCAGGCCGTTACGAGCAGTACTTC. The rearrangement joins TRBV7-2 to TRBJ2-7; D unresolved. The CDR3 loop spans 14 amino acids. Germline V gene data show CDR1 as SGHTA and CDR2 as FQGNSA. V lost 1 base, J lost 4 bases, and 11 bases lay in between.

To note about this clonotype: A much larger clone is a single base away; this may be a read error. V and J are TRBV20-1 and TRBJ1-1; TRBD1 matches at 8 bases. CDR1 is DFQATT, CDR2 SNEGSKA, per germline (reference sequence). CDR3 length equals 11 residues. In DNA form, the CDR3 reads TGCAGTGCTATGAAGACAGGGGACGCTTCCTTT. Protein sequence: CSAMKTGDASF.